The 16 T cell receptor beta chains listed next were all sequenced from one sample in a study of response to subunit inactivated influenza vaccine. MiXCR was run by TCRdb on the RT-PCR reads, yielding one entry per CDR3 protein. The sample lists some 200,000 distinct CDR3 sequences, roughly 12% occurring once. The same specimen was also included in a second study, on T cells expressing NK-cell markers. Per that paper: TCR beta cDNA was made by 5'RACE template switching with UMIs.

The material sequenced was CD8+ T cells sorted from PBMCs, taken about 13 days after vaccination. These receptors originate from a man between 45 and 60 years old who received an inactivated influenza vaccine.

The gene calls are TRBV14 and TRBJ2-7, with TRBD1 matching 11 bases. V lost 3 bases to trimming and J lost 6 bases; unmatched junction nucleotides: 7. The germline V gene encodes CDR1 SGHDN and CDR2 FVKESK. CDR3 length: 15 residues. The CDR3 region is CASSHFGQGAAEQYF. The CDR3 DNA reads as TGTGCCAGCAGCCACTTCGGACAGGGGGCTGCCGAGCAGTACTTC.

This rearrangement joins TRBV10-1 to TRBJ2-2, with TRBD2 matching over 8 bases. Losses at the gene ends were 4 bases for V and 5 bases for J; bases not matched to a gene: 6. The CDR3 totals 15 residues. Germline CDR1 and CDR2: WNHNN and SYGVQD (reference sequence). CDR3 region: CASSAYGGATGELFF. CDR3 nucleotides: TGCGCCAGCAGTGCTTACGGGGGGGCGACCGGGGAGCTGTTTTTT.

This clonotype has more than one count but fewer than ten. This rearrangement joins TRBV30 to TRBJ2-1, with a weak D call TRBD1 (5 bases). Trimming removed 1 base from V and 8 bases from J, with 9 bases in between. The germline V gene has CDR1 GTSNPN and CDR2 SVGIG (reference sequence). This CDR3 comprises 12 residues. In DNA form, the CDR3 reads TGTGCCTGGAGTGACCCAGGGTATGAGCAGTTCTTC. Residues: CAWSDPGYEQFF.

In its sample, this clonotype was seen many times. This chain connects TRBV29-1 to TRBJ2-5, with a possible D match to TRBD1 (6 bases). CDR1 is SQVTM, CDR2 ANQGSEA, per germline. V lost 3 bases and J lost 0, with 11 bases in between. The CDR3 has 14 residues. CDR3 sequence: CSVEGRGDQETQYF. The CDR3 DNA is TGCAGCGTTGAGGGCAGGGGAGACCAAGAGACCCAGTACTTC.

This clonotype appeared a few times. Here the CDR3 reads CASSRDTGRNTGELFF. The CDR3 region has the DNA TGTGCCAGCAGTAGAGACACGGGAAGGAACACCGGGGAGCTGTTTTTT. The chain combines TRBV28 with TRBJ2-2; possibly TRBD2 for D (5 bases). CDR1 MDHEN and CDR2 SYDVKM come from the germline V gene. Trimming removed 5 bases from V and 1 base from J, with 14 bases in between. The CDR3 totals 16 residues.

This clonotype appeared many times. The chain has TRBV7-9 and TRBJ2-5, with 7 nucleotides matching TRBD2. The CDR3 sequence is 15 residues long. V was pared by 5 bases and J by 3 bases, with 9 bases of the junction left unmatched. Germline CDR1 and CDR2: SEHNR and FQNEAQ (reference sequence). The CDR3 DNA follows: TGTGCCAGCAGCCCTCCCCGCGGGGGAGAAGAGACCCAGTACTTC. It codes for CASSPPRGGEETQYF.

The chain recombines TRBV20-1 with TRBJ2-7; 14 bases map to TRBD2. This CDR3 region has 14 residues. Per the germline V gene, CDR1 is DFQATT and CDR2 is SNEGSKA (reference sequence). V gave up 6 bases and J gave up 2 bases; unmatched junction bases: 3. DNA of the CDR3: TGCAGTGCCCAGGGACTAGCGGGAGCCTACGAGCAGTACTTC. Amino acids: CSAQGLAGAYEQYF.

This clonotype was found a few times. The chain joins TRBV7-9 to TRBJ1-1; D gene unclear. The V end lost 0 bases, the J end lost 1 base, and 6 bases lay between the germline ends. Germline V gene lookup returns CDR1 SEHNR and CDR2 FQNEAQ (reference sequence). This CDR3 region has 14 residues. CDR3 protein: CASSLAGKNTEAFF. The CDR3 DNA sequence: TGTGCCAGCAGCTTAGCAGGGAAGAACACTGAAGCTTTCTTT.

This clonotype was observed a few times. The chain carries TRBV7-9 and TRBJ1-2; D gene unclear. Germline V lookup: CDR1 SEHNR, CDR2 FQNEAQ (reference sequence). The CDR3 totals 11 residues. Trimming left V 4 bases short and J 3 bases short, with 3 bases between. CDR3 in amino acids: CASSWDYGYTF. CDR3 bases: TGTGCCAGCAGCTGGGACTATGGCTACACCTTC.

The chain uses TRBV14 and TRBJ1-1; possible D gene TRBD1, 6 bases. Germline lookup yields CDR1 SGHDN and CDR2 FVKESK. V shed 4 bases and J shed 4 bases, with 16 bases lying between them. The CDR3 runs 15 residues. The CDR3 loop is CASSPRAGELTEAFF. The CDR3 DNA is TGTGCCAGCAGCCCAAGAGCAGGGGAACTCACTGAAGCTTTCTTT.

This clonotype has more than one count but fewer than ten. The chain links TRBV5-6 to TRBJ2-7; 7 nucleotides line up with TRBD2. The CDR3 runs to 15 residues. The germline V gene has CDR1 SGHDT and CDR2 YYEEEE. Trimming removed 4 bases from V and 0 bases from J; junction bases left unmatched: 7. In DNA form, the CDR3 reads TGTGCCAGCAGCCTGGGAGGGGTTCTCTCCTACGAGCAGTACTTC. It yields the protein CASSLGGVLSYEQYF.

The V and J genes are TRBV12-3 or TRBV12-4 and TRBJ2-5, with TRBD2 as a possible D gene (6 bases). The CDR3 extends over 14 amino acids. Trimming removed 6 bases at V and 4 bases at J, with 15 bases between. The CDR3 DNA reads TGTGCCAGCAGGCTGGGGGAGGCGATAGAGACCCAGTACTTC. Translated: CASRLGEAIETQYF.

The CDR3 DNA sequence: TGTGCCACCAGGGGGGGTAGCAATGAGCAGTTCTTC. This gives the protein CATRGGSNEQFF. This sequence joins TRBV24-1 and TRBJ2-1; possible D gene TRBD2, 6 bases. The germline gives CDR1 KGHDR, CDR2 SFDVKD. Trimming removed 7 bases at V and 6 bases at J, with 9 bases between. CDR3 length: 12 residues.

This clonotype was recorded at least ten times. The rearrangement links TRBV5-1 to TRBJ2-7, with 9 bases fitting TRBD2. The CDR3 loop spans 16 amino acids. Germline assignment: CDR1 SGHRS and CDR2 YFSETQ. Trimming cost V 3 bases and J 7 bases; bases outside gene matches: 14. CDR3 amino acids: CASSYDTYSGRYEQYF. DNA for the CDR3: TGCGCCAGCAGCTACGACACCTATAGCGGGAGATATGAGCAGTACTTC.

This clonotype was seen a few times. The gene calls are TRBV4-1 and TRBJ1-3; D is unresolved. The CDR3 spans 17 residues. The germline V gene has CDR1 MGHRA and CDR2 YSYEKL. Trimming cost V 0 bases and J 7 bases, with 19 bases left between them. The CDR3 DNA sequence: TGCGCCAGCAGCCAAGAAGCTCTGGGTCTTTCGTCCAACACCATATATTTT. It yields the protein CASSQEALGLSSNTIYF.

The chain uses TRBV12-3 or TRBV12-4 and TRBJ2-5; weak D call: TRBD2 (6 bases). This CDR3 has 14 residues. The V gene lost 6 bases and the J gene lost 5 bases, with 16 bases spanning the gap. This CDR3 reads CASSMAGGRETQYF. CDR3 nucleotides: TGTGCCAGCAGCATGGCCGGGGGTCGGGAGACCCAGTACTTC.